The clone carrying this TCR beta chain was seen at least ten times. The data belong to a study of shared clonotypes between healthy human individuals. The germline CDR1 and CDR2 sequences are SGHVS and FQNEAQ. V gave up 9 bases and J gave up 1 base, with 14 bases separating them. CDR3 length equals 14 residues. Method: immunoSEQ multiplex PCR; TCRdb's copy keeps in-frame clones and lacks some. The repertoire holds 490,000 or so clones, with around 80% as singletons. The chain joins TRBV7-8 to TRBJ2-3; a possible D gene is TRBD2 (6 bases). The origin of this receptor is a woman in her forties in good health. Some clones in this sample may be carry-over from other donors' samples. The specimen was PBMCs. The CDR3 is CASGGVAGTDTQYF. DNA of the CDR3: TGTGCCAGTGGAGGGGTTGCTGGCACAGATACGCAGTATTTT.